One sample yielded the 24 T cell receptor beta chains listed below, sequenced in a study of blood T cell repertoires in COVID-19. The repertoire was sequenced with immunoSEQ multiplex PCR; TCRdb's copy has only in-frame clones and lacks some. The profile shows around 250,000 clones, roughly 84% of them singletons. The sample taken for sequencing was peripheral blood. Receptor source: a woman aged 40 to 50 who had recovered from COVID-19.

Regarding this clone: In the same sample, other DNA sequences code for this CDR3. This rearrangement joins TRBV4-2 to TRBJ2-2, with a tentative D call TRBD2 (5 bases). CDR3 size: 15 residues. V dropped 0 bases and J dropped 3 bases, with 8 bases sitting between them. In germline, CDR1 is LGHNA, CDR2 YNFKEQ. The DNA for the CDR3 is TGTGCCAGCAGCCAAGAAGGGCGGGACACCGGGGAGCTGTTTTTT. It encodes CASSQEGRDTGELFF.

The V and J genes are TRBV18 and TRBJ2-7; D may be TRBD1 (6 bases). The CDR3 is 14 amino acids. The V end lost 0 bases, the J end lost 4 bases, and 10 bases lay between the germline ends. Germline V gives CDR1 KGHSH, CDR2 LQKENI. CDR3 in DNA: TGTGCCAGCTCACCACCAGGACAGCCATACGAGCAGTACTTC. It encodes CASSPPGQPYEQYF. Combining the CDR3 with reference TRBV18 and TRBJ2-7 gives the whole variable domain NAGVMQNPRHLVRRRGQEARLRCSPMKGHSHVYWYRQLPEEGLKFMVYLQKENIIDESGMPKERFSAEFPKEGPSILRIQQVVRGDSAAYFCASSPPGQPYEQYFGPGTRLTVT.

This clone occurred once. This rearrangement joins TRBV30 to TRBJ1-2; D remains unclear. This CDR3 spans 12 amino acids. Germline loops: CDR1 GTSNPN, CDR2 SVGIG (reference sequence). V gave up 8 bases and J gave up 4 bases, with 14 bases separating them. CDR3 nucleotides: TGTGCCCGCGGGTTAGGGAGCTATGGCTACACCTTC. Translation: CARGLGSYGYTF.

This clone appeared a few times. The V call is TRBV29-1, the J call TRBJ1-2; D may be TRBD1 (5 bases). This CDR3 region has 13 residues. Germline V CDR1 and CDR2: SQVTM, ANQGSEA. Trimming left V 2 bases short and J 4 bases short, with 11 bases between. This CDR3 is CSVEWGGSYGYTF. CDR3 sequence (DNA): TGCAGCGTTGAATGGGGGGGAAGCTATGGCTACACCTTC.

The chain recombines TRBV4-1 with TRBJ2-3; 8 positions match TRBD1. J gave up 4 bases and V 0 bases, and 0 bases lay outside the gene matches. This CDR3 region has 14 residues. Germline V gene sequence: CDR1 MGHRA, CDR2 YSYEKL. The CDR3, as DNA: TGCGCCAGCAGCCAAGAGACAGGGGCAGATACGCAGTATTTT. Its translation is CASSQETGADTQYF.

The gene calls are TRBV20-1 and TRBJ2-2; D may be TRBD2 (6 bases). CDR1 and CDR2 from the germline V gene are DFQATT and SNEGSKA (reference sequence). V gave up 3 bases and J gave up 6 bases, with 14 bases separating them. CDR3 length: 14 amino acids. The CDR3 nucleotides are TGCAGTGCTAGTCGACTAGAGGGCCCCGGGGAGCTGTTTTTT. Its translation: CSASRLEGPGELFF.

The chain has TRBV5-1 and TRBJ2-2; D may be TRBD2 (5 bases). This CDR3 is 15 amino acids long. Germline CDR1 reads SGHRS; CDR2 reads YFSETQ. Trimming took 4 bases from V and 0 from J, leaving 10 bases between them. The CDR3 DNA follows: TGCGCCAGCAGCACCAGACTAACGAACACCGGGGAGCTGTTTTTT. It yields the protein CASSTRLTNTGELFF.

This clone turned up a few times. This chain connects TRBV28 to TRBJ1-2, with 10 bases fitting TRBD1. CDR1 and CDR2 (germline): MDHEN, SYDVKM. The length of the CDR3 is 15 residues. J gave up 6 bases and V 6 bases, and 10 bases lay outside the gene matches. The CDR3 nucleotides are TGTGCCAGCAGGGCGGGACAGGGGTTTACTGATGGCTACACCTTC. This gives the protein CASRAGQGFTDGYTF.

The genes are TRBV7-9 and TRBJ2-1; TRBD2 agrees at 13 bases. This CDR3 has 20 amino acids. The V gene end was trimmed by 5 bases and the J gene end by 0 bases; junction bases not matched to a gene: 13. Germline loops: CDR1 SEHNR, CDR2 FQNEAQ (reference sequence). The CDR3 nucleotides are TGTGCCAGCAGCATCACCGGGACTAGCGGGACTCCCCGCTCCTACAATGAGCAGTTCTTC. It translates to CASSITGTSGTPRSYNEQFF.

The chain links TRBV19 to TRBJ1-5; possibly TRBD1 for D (6 bases). Germline V gene data show CDR1 as LNHDA and CDR2 as SQIVND (reference sequence). The V end lost 4 bases, the J end lost 3 bases, and 13 bases lay between the germline ends. The CDR3 consists of 15 residues. The CDR3 nucleotides are TGTGCCAGTAGTAGGAGGACAGACTCCAATCAGCCCCAGCATTTT. Translating it yields CASSRRTDSNQPQHF.

This clone showed up just once. The CDR3 bases are TGTGCCAGCAGTCGGACAGGATTAGGAAATACGCAGTATTTT. Its translation: CASSRTGLGNTQYF. The chain employs TRBV28 and TRBJ2-3, with 7 bases matching TRBD1. Unmatched junction bases numbered 9, after V lost 5 bases and J lost 7 bases. The CDR3 runs to 14 residues. Germline V gives CDR1 MDHEN, CDR2 SYDVKM.

The V gene is TRBV28, the J gene TRBJ2-1, with D tentatively TRBD2 (5 bases). Germline loops: CDR1 MDHEN, CDR2 SYDVKM. The CDR3 runs 14 residues. The V end lost 2 bases, the J end lost 3 bases, and 8 bases lay between the germline ends. Written as DNA, the CDR3 is TGTGCCAGCAGTTTAAGAGGGAACTACAATGAGCAGTTCTTC. Translated, it gives CASSLRGNYNEQFF.

The chain employs TRBV4-1 and TRBJ1-1; 7 positions match TRBD1. The CDR3 consists of 16 residues. V lost 0 bases to trimming and J lost 4 bases; unmatched junction nucleotides: 8. The germline gives CDR1 MGHRA, CDR2 YSYEKL. This chain's CDR3 is CASSQDVFRDSTEAFF. CDR3 sequence (DNA): TGCGCCAGCAGCCAAGATGTCTTCCGGGACAGCACTGAAGCTTTCTTT.

This chain joins TRBV10-1 and TRBJ2-5; TRBD1 matches at 7 bases. Germline V gives CDR1 WNHNN, CDR2 SYGVQD (reference sequence). Trimming took 2 bases from V and 5 from J; bases not matched to a gene: 8. The CDR3 covers 15 residues. CDR3 loop: CASSEGQGDAETQYF. CDR3 sequence (DNA): TGCGCCAGCAGTGAGGGCCAGGGGGACGCGGAGACCCAGTACTTC.

The V gene is TRBV28, the J gene TRBJ1-4; the D gene is possibly TRBD1 (6 bases). The CDR3 has 15 residues. The germline V gene encodes CDR1 MDHEN and CDR2 SYDVKM. V was cut by 4 bases and J by 6 bases, with 15 bases left in between. The CDR3 region is CASSSQGRGDEKLFF. CDR3 coding DNA: TGTGCCAGCAGTTCGCAGGGGCGAGGGGATGAAAAACTGTTTTTT.

This clone was seen a handful of times. This rearrangement joins TRBV4-1 to TRBJ2-1; tentative D call: TRBD2 (7 bases). Trimming left V 1 base short and J 8 bases short, with 12 bases between. This CDR3 comprises 14 residues. Germline V gene sequence: CDR1 MGHRA, CDR2 YSYEKL. The CDR3 reads CASSQVGGADEQFF. The CDR3 DNA reads TGCGCCAGCAGCCAAGTGGGGGGGGCAGATGAGCAGTTCTTC.

The J gene is TRBJ1-2, the V gene TRBV11-2; TRBD1 matches 7 bases. This CDR3 has 16 amino acids. The J segment lost 4 bases and the V segment lost 1 base, leaving 9 bases of the junction unmatched. Per the germline V gene, CDR1 is SGHAT and CDR2 is FQNNGV. This chain's CDR3 is CASSLAGQSQIYGYTF. CDR3 nucleotides: TGTGCCAGCAGCTTAGCGGGACAGTCTCAGATCTATGGCTACACCTTC. Variable domain in full (rest from reference TRBV11-2 and TRBJ1-2): EAGVAQSPRYKIIEKRQSVAFWCNPISGHATLYWYQQILGQGPKLLIQFQNNGVVDDSQLPKDRFSAERLKGVDSTLKIQPAKLEDSAVYLCASSLAGQSQIYGYTFGSGTRLTVV.

The chain couples TRBV18 to TRBJ1-3; no reliable D call. The CDR3 consists of 13 residues. V lost 8 bases and J 4 bases, leaving 12 bases between the germline ends. The germline V gene encodes CDR1 KGHSH and CDR2 LQKENI. This CDR3 reads CASTPVVGNTIYF. The DNA of the CDR3 is TGTGCCAGCACCCCGGTCGTGGGAAACACCATATATTTT. Looking up the rest from reference TRBV18 and TRBJ1-3 gives the full variable domain: NAGVMQNPRHLVRRRGQEARLRCSPMKGHSHVYWYRQLPEEGLKFMVYLQKENIIDESGMPKERFSAEFPKEGPSILRIQQVVRGDSAAYFCASTPVVGNTIYFGEGSWLTVV.

The chain recombines TRBV28 with TRBJ2-7; 7 bases align to TRBD1. The CDR3 is 12 residues long. Germline V gives CDR1 MDHEN, CDR2 SYDVKM. Trimming took 6 bases from V and 4 from J; bases not matched to a gene: 3. CDR3 bases: TGTGCCAGCAGCCGACAGGGATACGAGCAGTACTTC. This translates into CASSRQGYEQYF.

The V and J genes are TRBV5-4 and TRBJ1-1; weak D call: TRBD1 (5 bases). This CDR3 is 13 amino acids long. Trimming removed 5 bases at V and 0 bases at J, with 8 bases between. Germline V gene data show CDR1 as SGHNT and CDR2 as YYREEE (reference sequence). The CDR3 coding sequence is TGTGCCAGCAGAGAGACAGTGAACACTGAAGCTTTCTTT. Protein sequence: CASRETVNTEAFF.

This chain links TRBV15 with TRBJ1-4; 7 nucleotides match TRBD1. The CDR3 has 16 amino acids. Unmatched junction bases numbered 6, after V lost 0 bases and J lost 5 bases. Germline CDR1 LNHNV, CDR2 YYDKDF (reference sequence). The CDR3 spells CATSRDQGTVNEKLFF. For the CDR3, the DNA is TGTGCCACCAGCAGAGATCAGGGGACAGTCAATGAAAAACTGTTTTTT.

V is TRBV29-1 and J is TRBJ2-3, with 11 bases matching TRBD2. The length of the CDR3 is 14 residues. The V gene end was trimmed by 4 bases and the J gene end by 5 bases; junction bases not matched to a gene: 5. Looked up from germline, CDR1 is SQVTM and CDR2 is ANQGSEA. The CDR3, as DNA: TGCAGCGTTGGACTAGCGGGACGAATAGATACGCAGTATTTT. Amino acids: CSVGLAGRIDTQYF.

The chain uses TRBV5-1 and TRBJ2-3; TRBD1 is a possible D gene (5 bases). Trimming cost V 0 bases and J 3 bases, with 5 bases left between them. Per the germline V gene, CDR1 is SGHRS and CDR2 is YFSETQ. The CDR3 runs 13 residues. The CDR3: CASSLGQTDTQYF. The CDR3 DNA follows: TGCGCCAGCAGCTTGGGACAGACAGATACGCAGTATTTT. The entire variable domain, with the rest obtained from reference TRBV5-1 and TRBJ2-3, is as follows: KAGVTQTPRYLIKTRGQQVTLSCSPISGHRSVSWYQQTPGQGLQFLFEYFSETQRNKGNFPGRFSGRQFSNSRSEMNVSTLELGDSALYLCASSLGQTDTQYFGPGTRLTVL.

The chain links TRBV28 to TRBJ1-2; D gene unclear. The CDR3 runs 16 residues. V lost 6 bases to trimming and J lost 0 bases, with 17 bases between them. Germline V lookup: CDR1 MDHEN, CDR2 SYDVKM. The CDR3 sequence: CASRRGGSGANYGYTF. The CDR3 coding sequence is TGTGCCAGCAGAAGAGGAGGGTCGGGAGCTAACTATGGCTACACCTTC.